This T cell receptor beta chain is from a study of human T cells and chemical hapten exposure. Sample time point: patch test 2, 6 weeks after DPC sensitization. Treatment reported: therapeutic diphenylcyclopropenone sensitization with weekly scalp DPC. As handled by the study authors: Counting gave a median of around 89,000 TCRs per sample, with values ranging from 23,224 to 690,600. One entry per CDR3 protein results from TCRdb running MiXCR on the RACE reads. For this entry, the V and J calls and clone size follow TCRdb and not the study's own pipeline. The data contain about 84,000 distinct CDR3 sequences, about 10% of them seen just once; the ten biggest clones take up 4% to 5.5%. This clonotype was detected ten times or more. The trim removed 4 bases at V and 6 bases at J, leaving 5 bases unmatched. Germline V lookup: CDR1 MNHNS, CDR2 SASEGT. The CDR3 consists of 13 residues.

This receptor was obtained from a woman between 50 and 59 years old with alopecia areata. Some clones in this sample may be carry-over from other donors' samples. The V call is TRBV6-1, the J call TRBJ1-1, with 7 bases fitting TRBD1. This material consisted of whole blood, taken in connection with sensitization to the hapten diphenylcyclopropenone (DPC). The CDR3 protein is CASSAVQGPEAFF. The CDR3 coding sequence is TGTGCCAGCAGTGCCGTACAGGGGCCTGAAGCTTTCTTT.